This T cell receptor (beta chain) was profiled in a study of cytomegalovirus exposure and HLA in healthy donors. Across the study: The study placed around 85% of its roughly 410 genotyped donors in the Caucasian-associated ancestry cluster.

All the people who gave samples were healthy bone marrow donors. A multiplex PCR was run with 60 Vbeta primers and 13 Jbeta primers. Sequencing was performed with immunoSEQ multiplex PCR; in TCRdb, only in-frame clones are kept and a portion is missing. The repertoire holds almost 200,000 clones, 70% to 80% seen once, with nearly 0.4% in the top ten. The CDR3 contains 16 residues. Remarks on this clone: Antigen specificity is unknown.

Overall study results and limits: In a later analysis, at a false discovery rate of 0.05, about 15,000 TCR beta sequences were associated with HLA alleles. Across donors, sequencing depth was assumed by presence/absence analyses to be roughly uniform.

The genes are TRBV12-2 and TRBJ2-5; no DNA check was done on the table's D call, TRBD2. TRBV12-2 is a recognized pseudogene. The TCR sequence derives from a male donor in good health and CMV-seropositive. Sequences were obtained from PBMCs. In DNA, the CDR3 is TGTGCAAGTCGCTTACGGTTACCGGGGTTCCAAGAGACCCAGTACTTC. Translated: CASRLRLPGFQETQYF.